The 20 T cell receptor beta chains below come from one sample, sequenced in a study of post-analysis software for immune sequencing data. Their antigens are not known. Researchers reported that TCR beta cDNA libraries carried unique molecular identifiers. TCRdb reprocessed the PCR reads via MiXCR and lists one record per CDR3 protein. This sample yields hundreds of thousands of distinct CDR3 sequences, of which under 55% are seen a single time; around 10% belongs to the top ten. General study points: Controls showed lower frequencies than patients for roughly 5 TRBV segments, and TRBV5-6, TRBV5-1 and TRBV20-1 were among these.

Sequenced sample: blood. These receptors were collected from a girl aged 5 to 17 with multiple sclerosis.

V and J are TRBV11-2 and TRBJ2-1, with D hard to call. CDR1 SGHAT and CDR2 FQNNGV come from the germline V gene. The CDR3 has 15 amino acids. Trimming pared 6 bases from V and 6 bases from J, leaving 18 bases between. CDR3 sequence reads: CASSLRGYAINEQFF. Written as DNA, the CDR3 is TGTGCCAGCAGTCTCCGCGGTTATGCAATCAATGAGCAGTTCTTC.

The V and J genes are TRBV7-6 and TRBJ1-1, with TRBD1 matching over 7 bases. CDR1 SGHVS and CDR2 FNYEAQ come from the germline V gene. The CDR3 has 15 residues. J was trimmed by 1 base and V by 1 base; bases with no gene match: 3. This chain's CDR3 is CASSLGTGRNTEAFF. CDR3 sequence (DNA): TGTGCCAGCAGCTTAGGGACAGGCCGGAACACTGAAGCTTTCTTT.

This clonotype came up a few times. The CDR3 here is CAISESQCPGEKDEKLFF. The CDR3 DNA sequence: TGTGCCATCAGTGAGTCTCAATGTCCAGGGGAGAAAGATGAAAAACTGTTTTTT. This chain connects TRBV10-3 to TRBJ1-4, with D perhaps matching TRBD1 (6 bases). Trimming cost V 0 bases and J 6 bases, with 20 bases left between them. CDR3 length: 18 residues. CDR1 is ENHRY and CDR2 is SYGVKD in the germline V gene.

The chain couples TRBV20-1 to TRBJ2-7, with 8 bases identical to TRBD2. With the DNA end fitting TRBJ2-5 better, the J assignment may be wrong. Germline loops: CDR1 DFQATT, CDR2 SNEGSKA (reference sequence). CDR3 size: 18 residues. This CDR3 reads CSAREPGLVGVGGETQYF. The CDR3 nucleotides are TGCAGTGCTAGAGAACCGGGACTAGTGGGAGTGGGAGGAGAGACCCAGTACTTC.

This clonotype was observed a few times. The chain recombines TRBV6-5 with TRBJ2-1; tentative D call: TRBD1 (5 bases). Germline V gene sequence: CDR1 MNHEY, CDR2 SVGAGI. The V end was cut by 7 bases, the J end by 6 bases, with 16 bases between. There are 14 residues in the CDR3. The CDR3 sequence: CASTTGRASNEQFF. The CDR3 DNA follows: TGTGCCAGCACCACTGGCAGGGCAAGCAATGAGCAGTTCTTC.

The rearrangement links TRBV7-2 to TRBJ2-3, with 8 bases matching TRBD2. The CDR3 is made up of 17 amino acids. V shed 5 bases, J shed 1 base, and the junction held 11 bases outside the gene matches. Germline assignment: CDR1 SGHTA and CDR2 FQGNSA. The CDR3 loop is CASSATSWREGTDTQYF. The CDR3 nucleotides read TGTGCCAGCAGCGCGACCTCTTGGCGGGAGGGCACAGATACGCAGTATTTT. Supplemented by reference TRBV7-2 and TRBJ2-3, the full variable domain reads GAGVSQSPSNKVTEKGKDVELRCDPISGHTALYWYRQSLGQGLEFLIYFQGNSAPDKSGLPSDRFSAERTGGSVSTLTIQRTQQEDSAVYLCASSATSWREGTDTQYFGPGTRLTVL.

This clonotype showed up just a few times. The CDR3: CASSPRVYPSNQPQHF. The CDR3 bases are TGTGCCAGCAGTCCCCGGGTGTACCCGAGCAATCAGCCCCAGCATTTT. The rearrangement joins TRBV27 to TRBJ1-5; no definite D call. CDR1 MNHEY and CDR2 SMNVEV come from the germline V gene (reference sequence). V was shortened by 5 bases and J by 1 base, with 15 bases between the two germline ends. The CDR3 covers 16 residues.

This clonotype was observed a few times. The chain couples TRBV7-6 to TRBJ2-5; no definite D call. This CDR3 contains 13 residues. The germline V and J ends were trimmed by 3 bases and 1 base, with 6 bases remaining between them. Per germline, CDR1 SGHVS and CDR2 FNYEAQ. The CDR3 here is CASSLRLQETQYF. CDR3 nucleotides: TGTGCCAGCAGCTTGAGACTCCAAGAGACCCAGTACTTC.

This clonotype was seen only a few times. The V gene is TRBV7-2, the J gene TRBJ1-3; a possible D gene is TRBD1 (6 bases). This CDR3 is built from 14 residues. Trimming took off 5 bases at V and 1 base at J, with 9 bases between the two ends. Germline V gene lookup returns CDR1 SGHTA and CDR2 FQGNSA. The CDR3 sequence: CASSQGGSGNTIYF. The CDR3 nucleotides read TGTGCCAGCAGCCAAGGGGGATCTGGAAACACCATATATTTT.

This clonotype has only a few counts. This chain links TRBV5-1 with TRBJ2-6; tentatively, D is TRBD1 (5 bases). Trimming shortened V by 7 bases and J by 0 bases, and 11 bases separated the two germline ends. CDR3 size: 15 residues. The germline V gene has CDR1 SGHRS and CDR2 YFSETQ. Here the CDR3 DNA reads TGCGCCAGCGGTCACAGGCCCTCTGGGGCCAACGTCCTGACTTTC. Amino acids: CASGHRPSGANVLTF.

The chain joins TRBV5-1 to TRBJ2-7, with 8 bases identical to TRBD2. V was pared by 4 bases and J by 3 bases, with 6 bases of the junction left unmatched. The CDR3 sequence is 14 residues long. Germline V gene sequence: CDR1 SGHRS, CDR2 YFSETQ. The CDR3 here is CASSRGLESYEQYF. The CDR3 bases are TGCGCCAGCAGCAGGGGACTAGAGAGCTACGAGCAGTACTTC.

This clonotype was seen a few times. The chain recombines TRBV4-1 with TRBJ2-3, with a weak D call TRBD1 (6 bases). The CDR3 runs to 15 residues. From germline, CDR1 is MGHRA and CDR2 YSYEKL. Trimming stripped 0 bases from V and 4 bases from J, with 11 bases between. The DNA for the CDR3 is TGCGCCAGCAGCCAAGATCATAACAGGGCAGATACGCAGTATTTT. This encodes CASSQDHNRADTQYF.

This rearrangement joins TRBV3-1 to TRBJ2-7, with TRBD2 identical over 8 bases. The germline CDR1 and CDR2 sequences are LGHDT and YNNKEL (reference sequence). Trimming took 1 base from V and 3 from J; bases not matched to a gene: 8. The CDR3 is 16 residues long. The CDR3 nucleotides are TGTGCCAGCAGCCAAGCGGGAGGGACGACAGACTACGAGCAGTACTTC. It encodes CASSQAGGTTDYEQYF.

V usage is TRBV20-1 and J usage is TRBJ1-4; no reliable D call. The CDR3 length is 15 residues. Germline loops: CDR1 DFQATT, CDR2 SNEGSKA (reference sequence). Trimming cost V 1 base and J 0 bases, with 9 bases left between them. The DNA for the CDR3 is TGCAGTGCTAGAGGATACACGGCAACTAATGAAAAACTGTTTTTT. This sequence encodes CSARGYTATNEKLFF.

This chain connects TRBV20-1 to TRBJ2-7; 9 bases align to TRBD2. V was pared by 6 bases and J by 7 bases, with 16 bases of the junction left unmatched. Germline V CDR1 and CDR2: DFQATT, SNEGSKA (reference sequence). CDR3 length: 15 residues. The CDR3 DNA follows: TGCAGTGCCCCACTAGCGGGTCCTACCTACAATGAGCAGTACTTC. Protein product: CSAPLAGPTYNEQYF.

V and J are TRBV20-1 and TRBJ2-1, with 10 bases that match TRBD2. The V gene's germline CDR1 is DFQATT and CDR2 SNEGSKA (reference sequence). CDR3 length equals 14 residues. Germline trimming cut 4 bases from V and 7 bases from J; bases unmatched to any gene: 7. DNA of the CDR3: TGCAGTGCTATCCCTAGCGGGAGCGGGAATGAGCAGTTCTTC. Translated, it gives CSAIPSGSGNEQFF.

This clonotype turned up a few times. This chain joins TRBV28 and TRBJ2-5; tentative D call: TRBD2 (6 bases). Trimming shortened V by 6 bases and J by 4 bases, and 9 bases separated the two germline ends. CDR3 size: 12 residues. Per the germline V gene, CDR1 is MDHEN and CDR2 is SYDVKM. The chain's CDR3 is CASSAGLETQYF. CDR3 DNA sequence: TGTGCCAGCAGCGCGGGGTTAGAGACCCAGTACTTC.

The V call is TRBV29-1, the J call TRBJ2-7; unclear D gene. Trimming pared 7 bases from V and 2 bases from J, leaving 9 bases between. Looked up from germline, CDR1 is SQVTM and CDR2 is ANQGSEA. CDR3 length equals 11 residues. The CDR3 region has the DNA TGCAGCGGGGGTTCCACCTACGAGCAGTACTTC. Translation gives CSGGSTYEQYF.

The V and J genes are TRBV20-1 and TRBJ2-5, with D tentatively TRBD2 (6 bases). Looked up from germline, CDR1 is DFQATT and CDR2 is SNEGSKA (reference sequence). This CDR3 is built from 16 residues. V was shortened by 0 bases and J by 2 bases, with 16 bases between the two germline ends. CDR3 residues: CSARDLSGRTQETQYF. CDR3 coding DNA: TGCAGTGCTAGAGATCTTAGCGGACGGACGCAAGAGACCCAGTACTTC.

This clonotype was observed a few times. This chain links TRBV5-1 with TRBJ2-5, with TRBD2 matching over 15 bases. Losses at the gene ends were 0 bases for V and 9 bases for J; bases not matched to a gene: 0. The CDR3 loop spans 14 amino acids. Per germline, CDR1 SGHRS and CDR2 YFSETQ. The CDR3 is CASSLGTSGRAQYF. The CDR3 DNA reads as TGCGCCAGCAGCTTGGGGACTAGCGGGAGGGCCCAGTACTTC.